This T cell receptor (beta chain) was sequenced during a study of blood T cell repertoires in COVID-19. CDR3 length: 18 residues. CDR1 and CDR2 from the germline V gene are KGHSH and LQKENI. V was pared by 1 base and J by 3 bases, with 10 bases of the junction left unmatched. Produced via immunoSEQ multiplex PCR; TCRdb's table is partial and in-frame only. The repertoire includes 150,000 to 250,000 clones, around 79% of them detected once, and approximately 5.9% sits in the top ten. The sample taken for sequencing was peripheral blood. This sequence originates from a woman aged 40 to 55 with COVID-19, enrolled during active disease. This chain links TRBV18 with TRBJ1-2; the match to TRBD1 covers 11 bases. In nucleotides, the CDR3 is TGTGCCAGCTCACCACGCTCAGGCCGGACAGGGGGCCACTATGGCTACACCTTC. It is translated as CASSPRSGRTGGHYGYTF.